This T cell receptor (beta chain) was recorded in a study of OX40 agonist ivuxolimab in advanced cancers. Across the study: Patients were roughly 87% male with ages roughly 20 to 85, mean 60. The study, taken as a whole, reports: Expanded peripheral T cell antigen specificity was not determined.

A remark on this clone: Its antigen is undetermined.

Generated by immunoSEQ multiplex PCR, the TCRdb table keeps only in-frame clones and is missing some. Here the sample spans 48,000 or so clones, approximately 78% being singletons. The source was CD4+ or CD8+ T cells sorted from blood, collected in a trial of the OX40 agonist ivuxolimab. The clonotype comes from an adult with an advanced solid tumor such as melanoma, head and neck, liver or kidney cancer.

CDR3 loop: CASSLTSNTEAFF. In DNA form, the CDR3 reads TGTGCCAGCAGCTTAACTTCGAACACTGAAGCTTTCTTT. The V and J genes are TRBV7-6 and TRBJ1-1, with no clear D. Trimming cost V 2 bases and J 1 base, with 5 bases left between them. CDR1 is SGHVS and CDR2 is FNYEAQ in the germline V gene. The CDR3 loop spans 13 amino acids.